This TCR beta chain appears in the sequencing data of a study of liver allograft versus peripheral blood T cells (TCRdb year 2020). The study in broad terms: The study compared T cell receptor repertoires found within transplanted livers against repertoires in the peripheral blood of liver transplant recipients.

Points the paper makes about the study in general: According to the report, the T cell receptor repertoires detected in peripheral blood were different from the repertoires found inside liver allografts.

The CDR3 covers 16 residues, taking in both the cysteine and the phenylalanine. Only CDR3 DNA is held: 48 bases, read in frame from base 1. The germline V gene specifies KGHSH as CDR1 and LQKENI as CDR2. Relative to germline, V is 4 bases shorter and J is 2 bases shorter, with 14 bases between their ends. This clonotype was observed once. What antigen it recognizes has not been identified. No base quality values were provided; no much bigger clone lies one nucleotide off. One read alone provides weak support. TCRdb records Illumina MiSeq as the sequencer. The raw public data were reprocessed by TCRdb itself: fastp quality trimming at Q25, MiXCR clonotype calling, in-frame beta chains only. Each entry is one CDR3 protein sequence, shown with its most common DNA and genes. The sample table shows 6,200 or so distinct CDR3 sequences, and approximately 15% are seen once. About 3.1% of the sample is held by the ten biggest clonotypes.

Recombination connected TRBV18 to TRBJ2-2, with TRBD1 as a weak D call on 6 bases. The sequence was obtained from a human patient who had a liver transplant. A transplant means some T cells may be of graft donor rather than patient origin. For the CDR3, the sequence is CASSQRTEINTGELFF. Read as DNA, the sequence is TGTGCCAGCTCACAACGGACAGAGATAAACACCGGGGAGCTGTTTTTT. The entire variable domain, with the stretches around the CDR3 drawn from the reference TRBV18 and TRBJ2-2 proteins, is NAGVMQNPRHLVRRRGQEARLRCSPMKGHSHVYWYRQLPEEGLKFMVYLQKENIIDESGMPKERFSAEFPKEGPSILRIQQVVRGDSAAYFCASSQRTEINTGELFFGEGSRLTVL.